The rows below give T cell receptor beta chains drawn from one sample of a study of spatial heterogeneity in lung cancer. MiXCR, run by TCRdb on the 5' RACE reads, gives a single entry per CDR3 protein. The table shows tens of thousands of distinct CDR3 sequences, with around 7.6% occurring only once. Sequenced here: PBMCs, sampled at follow-up. Every receptor here comes from a male donor with early-stage non-small cell lung cancer. Each CDR3 is given with its conserved first and last residue. The D gene is left open where the match is weak. Clone size is given for some rows only: seen once, a few or many times, or a class if the clone is expanded.

clone size	D gene	J gene	V gene	CDR3 protein	CDR3 DNA
many	TRBD1	TRBJ2-7	TRBV5-1	CASSWDRVKDEQYF	TGCGCCAGCAGCTGGGACAGGGTAAAGGACGAGCAGTACTTC
many	NA	TRBJ1-2	TRBV4-1	CASSQVHGEDGYTF	TGCGCCAGCAGCCAAGTTCACGGGGAGGATGGCTACACCTTC
many	NA	TRBJ2-5	TRBV7-6	CASSFGSQETQYF	TGTGCCAGCAGCTTCGGCAGCCAAGAGACCCAGTACTTC
NA	TRBD2	TRBJ2-3	TRBV5-4	CASRSSGGGNTQYF	TGTGCCAGCAGGTCTAGCGGGGGGGGAAATACGCAGTATTTT
many	NA	TRBJ2-1	TRBV14	CASSLLSSYNEQFF	TGTGCCAGCAGCCTTTTAAGCTCCTACAATGAGCAGTTCTTC
many	NA	TRBJ2-7	TRBV2	CASSDQIYEQYF	TGTGCCAGCAGTGATCAGATCTACGAGCAGTACTTC
NA	TRBD1	TRBJ2-2	TRBV7-3	CASSFGTVNTGELFF	TGTGCCAGCAGCTTCGGGACAGTTAACACCGGGGAGCTGTTTTTT
few	NA	TRBJ2-6	TRBV10-1	CASSSSSGANVLTF	TGCGCCAGCAGTTCTTCATCTGGGGCCAACGTCCTGACTTTC
few	NA	TRBJ2-7	TRBV28	CASNRGPEASYEQYF	TGTGCCAGCAACCGCGGACCCGAGGCTTCCTACGAGCAGTACTTC
NA	TRBD1	TRBJ2-5	TRBV10-3	CAISDRDRGYQETQYF	TGTGCCATCAGTGATAGGGACAGGGGGTACCAAGAGACCCAGTACTTC
NA	NA	TRBJ1-1	TRBV7-9	CASSLTGQNTEAFF	TGTGCCAGCAGCTTAACGGGACAGAACACTGAAGCTTTCTTT
many	NA	TRBJ2-2	TRBV18	CASSPNRDAGELFF	TGTGCCAGCTCACCCAACAGGGACGCCGGGGAGCTGTTTTTT
many	NA	TRBJ1-2	TRBV6-2/TRBV6-3	CASSYGADYGYTF	TGTGCCAGCAGTTACGGGGCCGACTATGGCTACACCTTC
many	NA	TRBJ2-6	TRBV5-4	CASSFQGSGANVLTF	TGTGCCAGCAGCTTTCAGGGGTCTGGGGCCAACGTCCTGACTTTC
NA	NA	TRBJ2-1	TRBV30	CAWSGGSATTVSYNEQFF	TGTGCCTGGAGTGGGGGCTCGGCAACTACTGTCTCCTACAATGAGCAGTTCTTC
NA	TRBD1	TRBJ2-1	TRBV20-1	CSASPGQDTYNEQFF	TGCAGTGCTAGCCCGGGACAGGACACCTACAATGAGCAGTTCTTC
many	NA	TRBJ2-6	TRBV6-4	CASSPGAGANVLTF	TGTGCCAGCAGCCCAGGGGCTGGGGCCAACGTCCTGACTTTC
many	TRBD1	TRBJ1-5	TRBV23-1	CASSQPSGQGSNQPQHF	TGCGCCAGCAGTCAACCCTCGGGACAGGGGAGCAATCAGCCCCAGCATTTT
many	NA	TRBJ1-1	TRBV30	CAWARGLSQEAFF	TGTGCCTGGGCCCGCGGACTCAGCCAGGAAGCTTTCTTT
NA	TRBD1	TRBJ1-1	TRBV3-1	CACSFGQGLEAFF	TGTGCCTGCAGTTTCGGACAGGGCCTTGAAGCTTTCTTT
NA	TRBD2	TRBJ2-3	TRBV5-1	CASSGSGGAADTQYF	TGCGCCAGCAGCGGTAGCGGGGGGGCCGCAGATACGCAGTATTTT
many	NA	TRBJ1-1	TRBV29-1	CSVVGASNTEAFF	TGCAGCGTTGTCGGGGCTTCGAACACTGAAGCTTTCTTT
medium-sized	TRBD2	TRBJ2-2	TRBV7-8	CASSLEATSGWNTGELFF	TGTGCCAGCAGCTTAGAGGCTACTAGCGGGTGGAACACCGGGGAGCTGTTTTTT
many	TRBD1	TRBJ2-7	TRBV18	CASSTRQGAWEQYF	TGTGCCAGCTCCACTCGACAGGGGGCATGGGAGCAGTACTTC
many	TRBD1	TRBJ2-7	TRBV19	CASSIGQTGTGEQYF	TGTGCCAGTAGTATCGGCCAGACAGGGACGGGCGAGCAGTACTTC
many	TRBD2	TRBJ2-3	TRBV5-1	CASSLATGGLADTQYF	TGCGCCAGCAGCTTGGCGACGGGGGGGCTCGCAGATACGCAGTATTTT
few	NA	TRBJ1-2	TRBV19	CASRPGLIYGYTF	TGTGCCAGTAGGCCAGGACTGATCTATGGCTACACCTTC
many	NA	TRBJ2-7	TRBV12-3/TRBV12-4	CASSLDGTSYEQYF	TGTGCCAGCAGTCTGGACGGGACCTCCTACGAGCAGTACTTC
many	TRBD1	TRBJ1-2	TRBV7-3	CASSSGQGDGYTF	TGTGCCAGCAGCTCCGGACAGGGGGATGGCTACACCTTC
many	NA	TRBJ1-5	TRBV20-1	CSARLGGDQPQHF	TGCAGTGCTAGGCTAGGGGGGGATCAGCCCCAGCATTTT
many	NA	TRBJ1-6	TRBV7-8	CASSLSQNYNSPLHF	TGTGCCAGCAGCCTAAGCCAAAACTATAATTCACCCCTCCACTTT
many	NA	TRBJ2-7	TRBV12-5	CASGLGVGMPPYEQYF	TGTGCTAGTGGTTTGGGCGTAGGGATGCCCCCCTACGAGCAGTACTTC
few	TRBD2	TRBJ2-1	TRBV28	CASSGGRAAEQFF	TGTGCCAGCAGTGGAGGGAGGGCTGCTGAGCAGTTCTTC
many	TRBD2	TRBJ2-3	TRBV11-3	CASSLRGGAGADTQYF	TGTGCCAGCAGCCTCCGCGGGGGGGCCGGCGCAGATACGCAGTATTTT
many	TRBD1	TRBJ1-1	TRBV29-1	CSGGTIWTGGTEAFF	TGCAGCGGGGGGACAATTTGGACAGGAGGGACTGAAGCTTTCTTT
many	NA	TRBJ1-5	TRBV27	CASSPRDVGNQPQHF	TGTGCCAGCAGTCCCCGGGACGTGGGCAATCAGCCCCAGCATTTT
many	NA	TRBJ1-2	TRBV20-1	CSANRQTDGYTF	TGCAGTGCTAATCGACAGACAGATGGCTACACCTTC
few	NA	TRBJ1-1	TRBV29-1	CSVEDGGQFLNTEAFF	TGCAGCGTTGAAGATGGAGGGCAGTTTCTGAACACTGAAGCTTTCTTT
many	TRBD1	TRBJ2-7	TRBV7-9	CASSLRDRSYEQYF	TGTGCCAGCAGTCTCCGGGACAGATCCTACGAGCAGTACTTC
few	NA	TRBJ2-7	TRBV20-1	CSARGGTGQLYEQYF	TGCAGTGCAAGAGGCGGAACAGGGCAGCTCTACGAGCAGTACTTC
many	TRBD2	TRBJ2-1	TRBV19	CASSISVAGYNEQFF	TGTGCCAGTAGTATAAGTGTAGCGGGGTACAATGAGCAGTTCTTC
many	NA	TRBJ2-1	TRBV11-1	CASSLGVSWNEQFF	TGTGCCAGCAGCTTAGGGGTTAGCTGGAATGAGCAGTTCTTC
many	NA	TRBJ2-5	TRBV9	CASSVGARTRRETQYF	TGTGCCAGCAGCGTAGGGGCAAGGACACGGAGGGAGACCCAGTACTTC
many	NA	TRBJ2-1	TRBV2	CASGGQEQFF	TGTGCCAGTGGGGGCCAAGAGCAGTTCTTC
NA	NA	TRBJ2-5	TRBV12-3/TRBV12-4	CASSPQGGSVTQYF	TGTGCCAGCAGCCCCCAGGGGGGGAGTGTGACCCAGTACTTC
many	NA	TRBJ2-1	TRBV30	CAWSFGGRGEQFF	TGTGCCTGGAGCTTTGGCGGCAGGGGTGAGCAGTTCTTC
many	NA	TRBJ2-2	TRBV6-5	CASSRTGSGELFF	TGTGCCAGCAGTAGAACAGGTTCCGGGGAGCTGTTTTTT
many	NA	TRBJ1-4	TRBV18	CASSPSGQTWDFLFF	TGTGCCAGCTCACCGTCGGGACAAACTTGGGATTTTCTGTTTTTT
many	NA	TRBJ1-2	TRBV18	CASSPNGQGWYGYTF	TGTGCCAGCTCGCCAAACGGGCAAGGGTGGTATGGCTACACCTTC
many	NA	TRBJ2-3	TRBV2	CASSEWAGLQGDTQYF	TGTGCCAGCAGTGAATGGGCAGGCCTTCAGGGAGATACGCAGTATTTT
many	TRBD1	TRBJ1-4	TRBV7-9	CASSFAGTGEKLFF	TGTGCCAGCAGCTTTGCTGGGACAGGGGAAAAACTGTTTTTT
NA	NA	TRBJ1-1	TRBV12-3/TRBV12-4	CASSWTVNTEAFF	TGTGCCAGCAGCTGGACGGTGAACACTGAAGCTTTCTTT
many	NA	TRBJ2-3	TRBV12-3/TRBV12-4	CASSLGAVTDTQYF	TGTGCCAGCAGTTTGGGCGCGGTCACAGATACGCAGTATTTT
many	NA	TRBJ2-3	TRBV20-1	CSAKGSGTPFADTQYF	TGCAGTGCTAAGGGATCCGGGACCCCCTTCGCAGATACGCAGTATTTT
many	NA	TRBJ1-1	TRBV6-2/TRBV6-3	CASSYRQSNTEAFF	TGTGCCAGCAGTTACCGACAGTCGAACACTGAAGCTTTCTTT
NA	TRBD2	TRBJ2-3	TRBV12-3/TRBV12-4	CASRASGESPDTQYF	TGTGCCAGCAGGGCGAGCGGGGAGAGCCCAGATACGCAGTATTTT
many	TRBD2	TRBJ2-3	TRBV7-8	CASSLKRTSATDTQYF	TGTGCCAGCAGCTTAAAGAGGACTAGCGCCACAGATACGCAGTATTTT
many	NA	TRBJ1-2	TRBV12-3/TRBV12-4	CASSFTGNYGYTF	TGTGCCAGCAGTTTTACAGGGAACTATGGCTACACCTTC
few	NA	TRBJ2-7	TRBV6-5	CASSYGQGTYEQYF	TGTGCCAGCAGTTATGGGCAGGGGACCTACGAGCAGTACTTC
many	TRBD1	TRBJ2-7	TRBV18	CASSPGTGRYEQYF	TGTGCCAGCTCACCGGGGACAGGGAGGTACGAGCAGTACTTC